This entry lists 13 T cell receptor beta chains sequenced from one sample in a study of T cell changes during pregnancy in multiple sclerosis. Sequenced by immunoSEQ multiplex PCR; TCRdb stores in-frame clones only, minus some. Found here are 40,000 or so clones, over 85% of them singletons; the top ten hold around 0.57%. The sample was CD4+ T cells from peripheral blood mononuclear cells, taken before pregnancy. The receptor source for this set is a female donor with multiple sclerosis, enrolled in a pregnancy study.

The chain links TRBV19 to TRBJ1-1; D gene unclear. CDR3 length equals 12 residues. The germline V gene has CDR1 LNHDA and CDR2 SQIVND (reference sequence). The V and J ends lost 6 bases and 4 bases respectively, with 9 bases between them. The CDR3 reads CASSPRATEAFF. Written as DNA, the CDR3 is TGTGCCAGTAGCCCGAGGGCCACTGAAGCTTTCTTT.

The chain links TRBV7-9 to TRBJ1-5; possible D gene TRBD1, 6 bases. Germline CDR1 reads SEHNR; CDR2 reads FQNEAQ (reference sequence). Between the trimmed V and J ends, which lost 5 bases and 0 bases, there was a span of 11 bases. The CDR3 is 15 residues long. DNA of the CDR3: TGTGCCAGCAGCGAAGGACAGCATAGCAATCAGCCCCAGCATTTT. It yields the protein CASSEGQHSNQPQHF.

The CDR3 DNA reads TGTGCCAGCAGCAGGGGGGGGACATCTCCCTACGAGCAGTACTTC. Residues: CASSRGGTSPYEQYF. This chain joins TRBV7-9 and TRBJ2-7; D may be TRBD2 (7 bases). Germline loops: CDR1 SEHNR, CDR2 FQNEAQ (reference sequence). The CDR3 spans 15 residues. The V and J ends lost 5 bases and 2 bases respectively, with 16 bases between them.

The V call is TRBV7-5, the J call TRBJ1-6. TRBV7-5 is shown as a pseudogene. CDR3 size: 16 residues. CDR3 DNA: TGTGCCAGAAGCTTCAGCGCTTGGCGGGTACGGACACCCCTCCACTTT. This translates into CARSFSAWRVRTPLHF.

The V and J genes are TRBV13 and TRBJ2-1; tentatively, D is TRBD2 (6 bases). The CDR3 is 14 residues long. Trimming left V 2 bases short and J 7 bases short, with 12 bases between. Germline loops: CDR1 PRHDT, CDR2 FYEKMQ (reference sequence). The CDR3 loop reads CASSLRELVNEQFF. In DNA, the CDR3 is TGTGCCAGCAGCTTACGGGAGTTAGTAAATGAGCAGTTCTTC.

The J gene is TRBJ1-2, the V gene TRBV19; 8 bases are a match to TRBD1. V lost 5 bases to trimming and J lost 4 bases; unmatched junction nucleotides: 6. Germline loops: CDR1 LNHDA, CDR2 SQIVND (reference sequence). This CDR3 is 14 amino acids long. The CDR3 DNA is TGTGCCAGTAGTTTCTGGGACAGGCTCTATGGCTACACCTTC. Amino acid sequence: CASSFWDRLYGYTF.

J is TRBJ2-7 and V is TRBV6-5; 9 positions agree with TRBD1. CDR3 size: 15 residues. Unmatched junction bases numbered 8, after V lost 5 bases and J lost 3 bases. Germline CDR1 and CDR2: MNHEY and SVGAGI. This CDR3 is CASSGGQGYLYEQYF. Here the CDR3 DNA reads TGTGCCAGCAGTGGGGGACAGGGATACCTCTACGAGCAGTACTTC.

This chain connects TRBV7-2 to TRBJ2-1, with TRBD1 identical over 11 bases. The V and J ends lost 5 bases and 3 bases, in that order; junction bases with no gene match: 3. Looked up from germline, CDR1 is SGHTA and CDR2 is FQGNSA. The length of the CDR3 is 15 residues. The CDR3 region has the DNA TGTGCCAGCAGCCCCGGGACAGGGGGCTACAATGAGCAGTTCTTC. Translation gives CASSPGTGGYNEQFF.

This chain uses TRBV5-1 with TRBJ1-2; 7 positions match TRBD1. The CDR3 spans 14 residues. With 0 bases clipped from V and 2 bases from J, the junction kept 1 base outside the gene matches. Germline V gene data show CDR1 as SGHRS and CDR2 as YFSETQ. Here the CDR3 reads CASSLVQGNYGYTF. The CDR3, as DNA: TGCGCCAGCAGCTTGGTACAGGGGAACTATGGCTACACCTTC.

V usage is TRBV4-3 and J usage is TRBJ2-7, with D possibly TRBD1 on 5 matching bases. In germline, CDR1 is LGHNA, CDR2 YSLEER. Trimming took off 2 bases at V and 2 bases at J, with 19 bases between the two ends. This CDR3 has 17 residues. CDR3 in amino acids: CASSQSHRTRFPYEQYF. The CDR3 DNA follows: TGCGCCAGCAGCCAATCCCACAGGACGCGATTCCCCTACGAGCAGTACTTC.

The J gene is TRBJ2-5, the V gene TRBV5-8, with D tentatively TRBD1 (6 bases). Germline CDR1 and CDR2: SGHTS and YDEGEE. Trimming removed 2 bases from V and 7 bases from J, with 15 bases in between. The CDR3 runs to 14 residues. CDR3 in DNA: TGTGCCAGCAGCTTAAATGGACAGCCGTCGACCCAGTACTTC. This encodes CASSLNGQPSTQYF.

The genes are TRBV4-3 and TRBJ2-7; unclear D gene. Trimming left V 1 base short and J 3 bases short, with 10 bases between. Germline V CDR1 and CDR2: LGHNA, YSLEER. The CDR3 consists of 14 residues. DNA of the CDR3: TGCGCCAGCAGCCAAGGGCGCGGCGACTACGAGCAGTACTTC. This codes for CASSQGRGDYEQYF.

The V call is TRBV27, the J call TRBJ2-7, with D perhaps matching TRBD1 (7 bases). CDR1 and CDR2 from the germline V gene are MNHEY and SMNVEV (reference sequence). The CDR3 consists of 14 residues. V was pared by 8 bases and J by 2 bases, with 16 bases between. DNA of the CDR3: TGTGCCAGCTTAACATTCAGGGGGGCCTACGAGCAGTACTTC. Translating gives CASLTFRGAYEQYF.